This TCR beta chain was identified in a study of OX40 agonist ivuxolimab in advanced cancers. Context from the whole study: Ivuxolimab was an agonistic, fully human IgG2 monoclonal antibody directed against OX40 (CD134), a costimulatory receptor. Of the roughly 51 patients in dose escalation, about 20 had hepatocellular carcinoma, about 15 had melanoma, 9 had renal cell carcinoma and 9 had head and neck cancer. In the dose-escalation cohort, more than 75% of patients were male, and the mean age was roughly 60 years, with a range of about 23 to 90. Patients were allowed to have had prior anti-PD-1, anti-PD-L1 or anti-CTLA-4 therapy, and around 41% of the dose-escalation patients had previously received checkpoint inhibitors. Partial responses occurred in three dose-escalation patients: two with cutaneous melanoma and one with hepatocellular carcinoma. Peripheral TCRbeta sequencing was intended to test whether TCR sequence diversity was altered and clonal T-cell expansion was caused by ivuxolimab. The paper reports the monotherapy dose-escalation portion (N of about 47 patients) of the phase I ivuxolimab trial. Intravenous ivuxolimab was administered to patients every 2 weeks at six dose levels: 0.01, 0.1, 0.3, 1.5, 3 and 10 mg/kg.

Patients with autoimmune disease history or receiving systemic immunosuppression were excluded from the trial. Peripheral blood for TCR sequencing was collected from all dose cohorts at baseline, on cycle 4 day 1, and on cycle 7 day 1. The samples were drawn from a first-in-human, open-label, multicenter phase I dose-escalation trial of ivuxolimab. The trial enrolled adults with locally advanced or metastatic head and neck squamous cell, hepatocellular, melanoma or renal cell carcinoma. Before TCR sequencing, CD4+ T cells and CD8+ T cells were sorted from peripheral blood as separate populations. This clone was counted a few times. This receptor's antigen is unknown. The record has no base qualities; no much larger clone is one base away. To sequence the TCRbeta CDR3 region, genomic DNA was isolated from the sorted cells. The immunoSEQ Assay was used to sequence the TCRbeta CDR3 regions. Not all clones reach the TCRdb copy of this immuneACCESS table, which keeps in-frame sequences only. Checked studies attribute under half of the gap to unresolved V genes and leave the rest unexplained. Across this sample there are more than 20,000 clones, with approximately 89% seen only once. The ten largest clonotypes hold approximately 16% of the sample.

Points the paper makes about the study in general: Low levels of normalized T-cell clonal expansion were also seen in some patients who did not respond. The antigen specificity of the peripheral T cells that underwent clonal expansion was not determined. Clonal expansion of both CD4+ and CD8+ blood T cells was observed from baseline to week 6 at doses 0.1 to 3.0 mg/kg. After ivuxolimab, expanded clones were on average more numerous among CD8+ T cells than among CD4+ T cells. Partial responders in the 0.1-3.0 mg/kg groups had among the lowest normalized peripheral clonal expansion, especially among CD8+ T cells.

Here V drops 0 bases and J drops 1 base, and the junction holds 2 bases not matched to any gene. The CDR3 contains 15 residues, cysteine and phenylalanine counted. Just the 45-base CDR3 DNA is kept, in frame starting at base 1. Sequencing used CD4+ or CD8+ T cells sorted from blood, obtained in a trial of the OX40 agonist ivuxolimab. This receptor was obtained from an adult with an advanced solid tumor such as melanoma, head and neck, liver or kidney cancer. The V and J genes are TRBV5-3 and TRBJ1-1; the junction holds 8 bases that match TRBD1. TRBV5-3 is labeled an ORF, and its function is uncertain. Here the CDR3 is given as CARSLAGTGNTEAFF. In nucleotide form, the sequence is TGTGCCAGAAGCTTGGCCGGGACAGGGAACACTGAAGCTTTCTTT.